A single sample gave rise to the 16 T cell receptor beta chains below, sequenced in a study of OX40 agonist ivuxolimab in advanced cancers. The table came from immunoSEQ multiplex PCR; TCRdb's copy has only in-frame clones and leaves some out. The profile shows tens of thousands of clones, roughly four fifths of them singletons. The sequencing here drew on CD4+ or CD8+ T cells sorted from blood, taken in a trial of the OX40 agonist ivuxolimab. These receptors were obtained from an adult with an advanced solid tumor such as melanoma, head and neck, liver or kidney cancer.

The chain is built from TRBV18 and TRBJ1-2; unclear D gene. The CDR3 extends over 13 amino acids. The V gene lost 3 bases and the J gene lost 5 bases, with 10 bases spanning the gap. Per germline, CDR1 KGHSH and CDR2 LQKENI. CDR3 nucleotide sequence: TGTGCCAGCTCACCCTACGATTCTTATGGCTACACCTTC. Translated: CASSPYDSYGYTF.

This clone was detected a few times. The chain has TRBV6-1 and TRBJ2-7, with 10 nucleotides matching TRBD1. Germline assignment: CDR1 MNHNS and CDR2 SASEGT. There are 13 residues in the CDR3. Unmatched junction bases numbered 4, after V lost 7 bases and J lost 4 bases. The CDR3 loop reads CASTTGQGYEQYV. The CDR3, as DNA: TGTGCCAGCACGACGGGACAGGGGTACGAGCAGTACGTC.

CDR3 loop: CASSPQRAGELFF. The CDR3 region has the DNA TGTGCCAGCAGCCCCCAACGTGCAGGGGAGCTGTTTTTT. The chain links TRBV7-2 to TRBJ2-2, with D uncertain. With 5 bases removed from V and 8 bases from J, the gap between germline ends came to 12 bases. Looked up from germline, CDR1 is SGHTA and CDR2 is FQGNSA. The CDR3 runs 13 residues.

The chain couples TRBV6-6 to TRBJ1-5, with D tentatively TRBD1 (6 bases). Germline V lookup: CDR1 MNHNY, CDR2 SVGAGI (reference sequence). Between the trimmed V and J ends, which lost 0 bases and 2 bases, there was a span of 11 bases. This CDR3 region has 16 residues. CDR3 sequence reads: CASSYSGGEGNQPQHF. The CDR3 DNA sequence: TGTGCCAGCAGTTACTCCGGGGGCGAAGGCAATCAGCCCCAGCATTTT.

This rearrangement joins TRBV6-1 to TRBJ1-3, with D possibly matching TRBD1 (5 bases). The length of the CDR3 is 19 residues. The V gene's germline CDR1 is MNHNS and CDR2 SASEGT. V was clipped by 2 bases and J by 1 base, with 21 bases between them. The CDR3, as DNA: TGTGCCAGCAGTGAAAGAGGAGCAGGGTCTGGCAGGTCTGGAAACACCATATATTTT. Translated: CASSERGAGSGRSGNTIYF.

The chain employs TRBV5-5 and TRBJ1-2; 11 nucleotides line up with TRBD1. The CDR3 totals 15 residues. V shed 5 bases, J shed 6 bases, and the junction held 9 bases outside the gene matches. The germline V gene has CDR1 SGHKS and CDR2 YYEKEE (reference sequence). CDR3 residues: CASSYTGTGGDGYTF. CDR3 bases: TGTGCCAGCAGTTACACCGGGACAGGGGGAGATGGCTACACCTTC.

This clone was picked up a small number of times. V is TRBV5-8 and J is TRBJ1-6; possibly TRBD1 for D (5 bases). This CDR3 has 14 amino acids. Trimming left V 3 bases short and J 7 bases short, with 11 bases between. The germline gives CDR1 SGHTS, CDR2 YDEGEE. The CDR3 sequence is CASSSPWGNSPLHF. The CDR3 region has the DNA TGTGCCAGCAGCTCCCCGTGGGGGAATTCACCCCTCCACTTT. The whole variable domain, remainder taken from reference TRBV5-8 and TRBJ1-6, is EAGVTQSPTHLIKTRGQQATLRCSPISGHTSVYWYQQALGLGLQFLLWYDEGEERNRGNFPPRFSGRQFPNYSSELNVNALELEDSALYLCASSSPWGNSPLHFGNGTRLTVT.

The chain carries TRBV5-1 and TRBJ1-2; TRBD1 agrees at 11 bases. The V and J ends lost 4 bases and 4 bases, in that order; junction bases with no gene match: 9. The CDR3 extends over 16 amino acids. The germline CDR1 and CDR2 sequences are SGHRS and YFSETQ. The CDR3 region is CASSKGRDRGTYGYTF. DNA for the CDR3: TGCGCCAGCAGCAAAGGCCGGGACAGGGGGACCTATGGCTACACCTTC.

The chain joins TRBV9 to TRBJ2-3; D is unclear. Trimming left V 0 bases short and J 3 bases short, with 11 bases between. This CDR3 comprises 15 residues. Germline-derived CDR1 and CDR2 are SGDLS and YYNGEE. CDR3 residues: CASSVDPETTDTQYF. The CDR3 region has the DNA TGTGCCAGCAGCGTAGATCCGGAAACGACAGATACGCAGTATTTT.

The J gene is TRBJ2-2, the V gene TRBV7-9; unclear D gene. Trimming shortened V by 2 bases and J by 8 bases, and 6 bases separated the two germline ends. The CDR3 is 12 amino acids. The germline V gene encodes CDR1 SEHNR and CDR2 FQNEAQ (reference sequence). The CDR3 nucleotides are TGTGCCAGCAGCTTATCCGGTGGGGAGCTGTTTTTT. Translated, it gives CASSLSGGELFF. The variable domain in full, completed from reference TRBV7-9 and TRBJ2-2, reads DTGVSQNPRHKITKRGQNVTFRCDPISEHNRLYWYRQTLGQGPEFLTYFQNEAQLEKSRLLSDRFSAERPKGSFSTLEIQRTEQGDSAMYLCASSLSGGELFFGEGSRLTVL.

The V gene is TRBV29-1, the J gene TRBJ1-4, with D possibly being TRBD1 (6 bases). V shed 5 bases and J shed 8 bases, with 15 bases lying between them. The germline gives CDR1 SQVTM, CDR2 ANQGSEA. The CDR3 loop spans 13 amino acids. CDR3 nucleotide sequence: TGCAGCGTTTACAGGGCGGCCGGGGAAAAACTGTTTTTT. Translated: CSVYRAAGEKLFF.

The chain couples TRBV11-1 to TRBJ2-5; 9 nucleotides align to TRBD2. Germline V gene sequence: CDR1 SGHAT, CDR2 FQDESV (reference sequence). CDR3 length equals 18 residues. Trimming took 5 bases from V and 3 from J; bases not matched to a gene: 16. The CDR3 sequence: CASSPRGGLAGMEETQYF. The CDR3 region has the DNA TGTGCCAGCAGCCCCAGGGGAGGGCTAGCGGGGATGGAAGAGACCCAGTACTTC.

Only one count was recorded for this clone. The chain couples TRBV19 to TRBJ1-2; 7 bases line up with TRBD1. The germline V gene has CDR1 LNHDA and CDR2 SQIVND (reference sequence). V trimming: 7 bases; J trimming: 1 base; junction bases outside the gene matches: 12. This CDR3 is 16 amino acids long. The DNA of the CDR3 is TGTGCCAGTACCATGCGGACAGGTATTTTTAACTATGGCTACACCTTC. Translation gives CASTMRTGIFNYGYTF.

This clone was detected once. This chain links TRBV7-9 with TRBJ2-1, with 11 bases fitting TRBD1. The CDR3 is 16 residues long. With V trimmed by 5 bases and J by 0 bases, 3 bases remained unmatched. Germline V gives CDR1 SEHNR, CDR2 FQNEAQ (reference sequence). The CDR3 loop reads CASSTGTGGSYNEQFF. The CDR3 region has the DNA TGTGCCAGCAGCACCGGGACAGGGGGCTCCTACAATGAGCAGTTCTTC.

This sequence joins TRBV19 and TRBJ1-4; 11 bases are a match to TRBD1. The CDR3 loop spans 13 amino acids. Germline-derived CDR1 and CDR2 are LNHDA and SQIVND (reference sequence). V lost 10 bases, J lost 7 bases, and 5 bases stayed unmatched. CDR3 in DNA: TGTGCCACCTCCGGGACAGGGGGTGAAAAACTGTTTTTT. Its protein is CATSGTGGEKLFF.

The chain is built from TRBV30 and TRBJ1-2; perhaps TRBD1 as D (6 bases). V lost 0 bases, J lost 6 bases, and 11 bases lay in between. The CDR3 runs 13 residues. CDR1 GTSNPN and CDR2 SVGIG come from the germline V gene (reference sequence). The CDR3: CAWSVGGDDGYTF. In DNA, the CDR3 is TGTGCCTGGAGTGTAGGGGGAGATGATGGCTACACCTTC.